This T cell receptor (beta chain) was sequenced during a study of T cell responses to AZD1222 COVID-19 vaccine. The overall study: Pooling of second doses given at about 4 or about 12 weeks was done. Findings of the study overall: Donors were mostly white British, more females; clonal diversity possibly underestimated. Repertoires were sampled only after the peak T cell response.

This table comes from immunoSEQ multiplex PCR, and its TCRdb copy is limited to in-frame clones, with some not included. The table shows 200,000 or so clones, with about 94% occurring only once. There are 15 residues in the CDR3. The germline V gene has CDR1 MDHEN and CDR2 SYDVKM. Between the trimmed V and J ends, which lost 3 bases and 1 base, there was a span of 9 bases. This clone came up once. Antigen specificity is unknown. Source: peripheral blood, taken on day 0 of AZD1222 vaccination. This clonotype originated in an adult in good health. The V and J genes are TRBV28 and TRBJ2-2; D may be TRBD2 (6 bases). The CDR3 bases are TGTGCCAGCAGTTTCGGGGGTCAGAACACCGGGGAGCTGTTTTTT. Its protein product is CASSFGGQNTGELFF.